This T cell receptor beta chain was identified in a study of CD8 T cells in ankylosing spondylitis (dated by TCRdb to 2017 to 2019). Turning to the overall study: The study set out to find disease-linked TCR variants by profiling T cell receptor beta repertoires in ankylosing spondylitis patients and healthy donors. The full study cohort comprised some 27 ankylosing spondylitis patients and 85 to 120 healthy donors. Peripheral blood was sampled, and synovial fluid was also collected from ankylosing spondylitis patients.

Synovial fluid samples were matched to blood samples from the same ankylosing spondylitis patients. The V end loses 5 bases and the J end loses 4 bases, and a stretch of 17 bases separates them. From the cysteine through the phenylalanine, the CDR3 covers 16 amino acids. Only the CDR3 DNA stays, 48 bases, in frame from base 1. CDR1 and CDR2 are drawn from the germline V gene: SGHAT, FQNNGV. Here is what the overall study found, with its caveats: Some motif variants were previously reported in synovial fluid and blood of reactive arthritis patients, suggesting common disease-initiation mechanisms. Significant enrichment of the disease-linked clones was reported in matched synovial fluid samples from ankylosing spondylitis patients. In peripheral blood, the disease-linked clones were found at relatively low frequencies and had a CD8+ phenotype. A TCR beta motif made up of under ten highly homologous amino acid variants appeared to be characteristic of blood from ankylosing spondylitis patients.

This clonotype was observed many times. It lacks a known antigen. The sample holds no much larger clone one base away, and base qualities are not on file. The sequencer listed for this sample is Illumina HiSeq 2500. TCR beta libraries were prepared by quantitative 5'-RACE with molecular barcodes. The authors' analysis ran thus. To identify disease-linked TCR variants, a new computational method was used, one built on a probabilistic model of VDJ rearrangement. Clones were called with MiXCR by TCRdb after fastp trimmed the public reads at Q25, and only in-frame beta chains were retained. Every distinct CDR3 protein forms one entry, paired with its most common genes and DNA. TCRdb's processing, not the authors', yielded these V and J calls. This sample gives approximately 150,000 distinct CDR3 sequences in total; 25% to 35% of them show up just once. The top ten clonotypes cover 5.5% to 7.5% of the sample.

The sequencing sample was made of synovial fluid, either unsorted or a sorted T cell fraction (not recorded which). The receptor chain draws on TRBV11-2 and TRBJ2-2; the D gene identity is not certain. This sequence was found in a male donor with ankylosing spondylitis. The nucleotide sequence is given as TGTGCCAGCAGCACACGATCTTCGGGTGGCACCGGGGAGCTGTTTTTT. Its translation is CASSTRSSGGTGELFF.